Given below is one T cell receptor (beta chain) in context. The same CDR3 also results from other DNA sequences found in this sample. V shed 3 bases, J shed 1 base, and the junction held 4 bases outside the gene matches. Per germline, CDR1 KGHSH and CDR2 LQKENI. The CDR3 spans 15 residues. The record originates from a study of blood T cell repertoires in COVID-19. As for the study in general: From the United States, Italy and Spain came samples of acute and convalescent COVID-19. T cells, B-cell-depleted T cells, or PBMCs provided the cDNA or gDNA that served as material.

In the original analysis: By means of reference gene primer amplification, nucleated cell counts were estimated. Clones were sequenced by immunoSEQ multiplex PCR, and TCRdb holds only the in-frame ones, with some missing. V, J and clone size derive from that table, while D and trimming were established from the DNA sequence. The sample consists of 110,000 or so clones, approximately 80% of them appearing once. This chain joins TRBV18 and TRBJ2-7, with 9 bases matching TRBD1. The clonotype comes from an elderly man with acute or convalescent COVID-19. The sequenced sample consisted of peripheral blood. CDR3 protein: CASSPGGTGSYEQYF. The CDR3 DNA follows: TGTGCCAGCTCACCCGGTGGGACAGGGTCCTACGAGCAGTACTTC.